Reported below is one TCR beta chain. This clonotype was counted between two and nine times. Its specific antigen is unknown. Nothing much larger sits one base from this clone, and base qualities are not available. The time point label, as the study defines it: newly diagnosed GD, antithyroid drugs for less than 3 months. For both TCR sequencing and RNA sequencing, RNA was extracted from PBMCs using TRIzol. The diagnosis of Graves' disease was made according to American Thyroid Association guidelines. Patients for the study were recruited at an endocrinology department in Xi'an, China. Each patient gave about 10 milliliters of peripheral blood, collected in an EDTA anticoagulant tube. Ficoll Paque Plus density gradient separation was used to isolate PBMCs, and no further T cell sorting was performed. An Agilent 2100 Bioanalyzer and agarose gel were used to check RNA quality, while a NanoDrop 2000 measured RNA concentration.

Library generation was performed with multiplex PCR. The listed sequencing device is Illumina HiSeq 4000. To build TCR beta libraries, CDR3 regions were amplified by Arm-PCR using iRepertoire HTBI primers. Gel purification was performed on PCR products prior to sequencing. The authors' pipeline ran thus. Gene usage analysis of CDR3 amino acid clonotypes relied on the 55 to 80 TRBV and 15 or so TRBJ segments identified across samples. COPE and FqMerger were used to merge the filtered high-quality paired reads into contigs. BLAST was used to align contigs to IMGT TRBV, TRBD and TRBJ reference genes, and CDR3 was defined according to IMGT. Clonotypes above 0.1% frequency were classified as highly expanded clones. Shannon entropy served as the measure of repertoire diversity, while the Gini coefficient captured V-J evenness. A clonotype was considered public if more than one individual shared it. The raw public data were reprocessed by TCRdb itself: fastp quality trimming at Q25, MiXCR clonotype calling, in-frame beta chains only. Every entry covers one CDR3 protein and lists the most common genes and DNA from its rows. The V and J calls here are based on TCRdb, not the publication. The sample table shows roughly 380,000 distinct CDR3 sequences, and about 16% are seen once. The ten most abundant clones make up about a fifth of the sample.

The data were taken from a study of regulatory T cells in long-lasting Graves disease (dated by TCRdb to the early 2020s). Regarding the complete study: Patients with newly diagnosed Graves' disease had been on antithyroid drugs for under 3 months. Peripheral blood TCR sequencing and RNA sequencing compared persistent Graves' disease patients with newly diagnosed Graves' disease patients. The study took place in China and was registered as a clinical trial. A total of approximately 35 samples were covered by TCR sequencing, comprising some 13 persistent and about 20 newly diagnosed Graves' disease patients.

V is pruned by 0 bases and J by 6 bases, leaving 3 bases of the junction without a gene match. CDR1 and CDR2 (SQVTM, ANQGSEA) derive from the germline V gene. From its cysteine to its phenylalanine, the CDR3 spans 13 amino acids. CDR3 DNA is the only sequence kept; it has 39 bases, read in frame from the first base. Study-level results and caveats: Sequencing and analysis were restricted to the TCR beta chain. The small sample size was acknowledged by the authors as a limitation that may reduce accuracy. Preferential use of TRBV28, TRBJ1-2 and TRBJ2-5 was observed in persistent disease, whereas TRBV20-1 and TRBJ2-1 were favored in newly diagnosed disease. Compared with newly diagnosed patients, patients with persistent Graves' disease had lower TCR Shannon entropy and fewer highly expanded clones, which suggests clonal expansion. Because the primary lesion, thyroid tissue, could not be accessed, the study looked at peripheral blood alone. More public clonotypes were shared among persistent patients (approximately 3,000) than among newly diagnosed patients (roughly 1,000).

The rearranged segments are TRBV29-1 and TRBJ2-5; 8 junctional bases match TRBD1. The material was peripheral blood mononuclear cells (PBMCs), obtained at new diagnosis, from a patient treated with antithyroid drugs. The receptor's source is a female donor with Graves disease. The CDR3 reads CSVEDNRGKTQYF. The base sequence is TGCAGCGTTGAAGACAACAGGGGGAAGACCCAGTACTTC.